Shown below are 17 T cell receptor beta chains from a single sample sequenced in a study of vaccination and CD4 T cells after COVID-19. Specified treatment: roughly ten-day PBMC culture with coronavirus spike peptide pools or control peptides (ViraFEST assay). With the Oncomine TCR Beta short-read assay, DNA from cultured CD4+ T cells was sequenced. TCRdb itself ran the PCR reads through MiXCR, one entry per CDR3 protein. Of tens of thousands of distinct CDR3 sequences in the sample, 30% to 35% were seen once. These receptors are not linked to any known antigen. The sample taken for sequencing was cultured CD4+ T cells from blood. These receptors were taken from a human donor with COVID-19.

The chain recombines TRBV11-2 with TRBJ1-1, with a weak D call TRBD1 (5 bases). V lost 5 bases and J 11 bases, leaving 15 bases between the germline ends. CDR1 is SGHAT, CDR2 FQNNGV, per germline. The CDR3 totals 12 residues. CDR3 protein: CASSRTGRVAFF. CDR3 in DNA: TGTGCCAGCAGCCGAACGGGGCGAGTGGCTTTCTTT.

This clonotype was detected a few times. The chain carries TRBV20-1 and TRBJ1-2; D gene ambiguous. The CDR3 extends over 15 amino acids. Deletions cut 1 base from V and 2 bases from J, with 14 bases between. Germline CDR1 and CDR2: DFQATT and SNEGSKA (reference sequence). In DNA, the CDR3 is TGCAGTGCTAGAGTTCCAGCGCGGCGGAACTATGGCTACACCTTC. Its translation is CSARVPARRNYGYTF.

This sequence joins TRBV6-1 and TRBJ1-5, with TRBD1 matching over 7 bases. The CDR3 length is 16 residues. V gave up 4 bases and J gave up 7 bases; unmatched junction bases: 13. Per the germline V gene, CDR1 is MNHNS and CDR2 is SASEGT. CDR3 residues: CASSGKGKGALQPQHF. The DNA of the CDR3 is TGTGCCAGCAGTGGAAAAGGAAAGGGGGCTTTACAGCCCCAGCATTTT.

The genes are TRBV14 and TRBJ2-2, with D possibly TRBD1 on 6 matching bases. The CDR3 is 16 amino acids. Germline V gene sequence: CDR1 SGHDN, CDR2 FVKESK. Between the trimmed V and J ends, which lost 4 bases and 0 bases, there was a span of 12 bases. For the CDR3, the DNA is TGTGCCAGCAGCCCTCGGGACAACTCGAACACCGGGGAGCTGTTTTTT. Translated: CASSPRDNSNTGELFF.

The J gene is TRBJ1-1, the V gene TRBV7-9; weak D call: TRBD1 (6 bases). The germline CDR1 and CDR2 sequences are SEHNR and FQNEAQ (reference sequence). With 3 bases removed from V and 5 bases from J, the gap between germline ends came to 13 bases. The CDR3 runs 14 residues. CDR3 loop: CASSFQGKVTEAFF. CDR3 nucleotide sequence: TGTGCCAGCAGCTTTCAGGGGAAGGTGACTGAAGCTTTCTTT.

V usage is TRBV7-3 and J usage is TRBJ2-7; 7 bases map to TRBD1. Germline V gene sequence: CDR1 SGHTA, CDR2 FQGTGA. The CDR3 totals 16 residues. The junction had 10 bases not matched to a gene; V was cut back by 2 bases and J by 3 bases. Here the CDR3 reads CASSLQGQRENYEQYF. The CDR3 DNA sequence: TGTGCCAGCAGCTTACAGGGACAGCGAGAAAACTACGAGCAGTACTTC.

This rearrangement joins TRBV6-4 to TRBJ1-6; unclear D gene. V lost 6 bases and J lost 6, with 9 bases in between. Germline-derived CDR1 and CDR2 are MRHNA and SNTAGT. CDR3 length: 13 amino acids. CDR3 protein: CASREGGNSPLHF. CDR3 sequence (DNA): TGTGCCAGCAGGGAAGGAGGTAATTCACCCCTCCACTTT.

The table lists this clonotype with a few counts. The chain combines TRBV2 with TRBJ1-5; 9 nucleotides line up with TRBD1. The CDR3 runs to 14 residues. Germline V gives CDR1 SNHLY, CDR2 FYNNEI. V trimming: 6 bases; J trimming: 3 bases; junction bases outside the gene matches: 3. CDR3 nucleotide sequence: TGTGCCAGCAGGGGGGACAGGGACAATCAGCCCCAGCATTTT. This codes for CASRGDRDNQPQHF.

The chain combines TRBV6-1 with TRBJ1-1; TRBD1 might be the D (5 bases). Germline lookup yields CDR1 MNHNS and CDR2 SASEGT. The CDR3 contains 13 residues. The V end was cut by 6 bases, the J end by 0 bases, with 8 bases between. CDR3 amino acids: CASSDSLNTEAFF. Here the CDR3 DNA reads TGTGCCAGCAGCGACAGCTTGAACACTGAAGCTTTCTTT.

This chain links TRBV5-1 with TRBJ1-2; a possible D gene is TRBD1 (5 bases). Germline V CDR1 and CDR2: SGHRS, YFSETQ. This CDR3 region has 13 residues. V lost 1 base to trimming and J lost 3 bases, with 7 bases between them. Here the CDR3 reads CASSLKGDYGYTF. In DNA, the CDR3 is TGCGCCAGCAGCTTGAAAGGGGACTATGGCTACACCTTC. Supplemented by reference TRBV5-1 and TRBJ1-2, the full variable domain reads KAGVTQTPRYLIKTRGQQVTLSCSPISGHRSVSWYQQTPGQGLQFLFEYFSETQRNKGNFPGRFSGRQFSNSRSEMNVSTLELGDSALYLCASSLKGDYGYTFGSGTRLTVV.

This chain connects TRBV20-1 to TRBJ2-3; no clear D. Trimming stripped 5 bases from V and 4 bases from J, with 19 bases between. This CDR3 has 15 residues. Germline V lookup: CDR1 DFQATT, CDR2 SNEGSKA (reference sequence). CDR3 region: CSAEGPPASPDTQYF. The CDR3 DNA reads TGCAGTGCTGAAGGCCCCCCTGCTTCGCCAGATACGCAGTATTTT.

The chain uses TRBV12-3 or TRBV12-4 and TRBJ2-3; D is undetermined. Trimming removed 2 bases from V and 7 bases from J, with 16 bases in between. This CDR3 has 15 residues. The CDR3 coding sequence is TGTGCCAGCAGTTTACCCGGGCCTGGCTCATATACGCAGTATTTT. Its translation is CASSLPGPGSYTQYF.

Judged by abundance, this clonotype is medium-sized. The chain couples TRBV6-5 to TRBJ1-2; D may be TRBD1 (6 bases). Germline V gene data show CDR1 as MNHEY and CDR2 as SVGAGI. The V and J ends lost 4 bases and 8 bases respectively, with 14 bases between them. The CDR3 length is 13 residues. The CDR3 here is CASSLQGRKGYTF. Here the CDR3 DNA reads TGTGCCAGCAGTTTGCAGGGGCGTAAGGGCTACACCTTC.

The V and J genes are TRBV7-2 and TRBJ1-2, with 7 bases lining up with TRBD1. Trimming at V came to 5 bases and at J to 5 bases, leaving 17 bases not matched to a gene. Germline V gives CDR1 SGHTA, CDR2 FQGNSA. The CDR3 totals 17 residues. This CDR3 reads CASSLGWAQGTLYGYTF. The CDR3 nucleotides are TGTGCCAGCAGCCTCGGGTGGGCACAGGGGACCCTATATGGCTACACCTTC. The full variable domain, completed using reference TRBV7-2 and TRBJ1-2, is GAGVSQSPSNKVTEKGKDVELRCDPISGHTALYWYRQSLGQGLEFLIYFQGNSAPDKSGLPSDRFSAERTGGSVSTLTIQRTQQEDSAVYLCASSLGWAQGTLYGYTFGSGTRLTVV.

The table lists this clonotype with a few counts. The V and J genes are TRBV30 and TRBJ2-5; 7 nucleotides agree with TRBD2. CDR3 size: 15 residues. V was clipped by 3 bases and J by 2 bases; unmatched bases: 9. CDR1 and CDR2 from the germline V gene are GTSNPN and SVGIG (reference sequence). CDR3 sequence reads: CAWSPGEGAQETQYF. CDR3 bases: TGTGCCTGGAGCCCTGGGGAGGGCGCACAAGAGACCCAGTACTTC. The full variable domain, its missing parts supplied by reference TRBV30 and TRBJ2-5, is SQTIHQWPATLVQPVGSPLSLECTVEGTSNPNLYWYRQAAGRGLQLLFYSVGIGQISSEVPQNLSASRPQDRQFILSSKKLLLSDSGFYLCAWSPGEGAQETQYFGPGTRLLVL.

The J gene is TRBJ2-2, the V gene TRBV7-9; no clear D gene. The CDR3 sequence is 13 residues long. Germline V gene lookup returns CDR1 SEHNR and CDR2 FQNEAQ (reference sequence). The V end lost 6 bases, the J end lost 7 bases, and 12 bases lay between the germline ends. CDR3 protein: CASRPDMGGELFF. CDR3 bases: TGTGCCAGCAGGCCCGACATGGGCGGGGAGCTGTTTTTT.

The rearrangement joins TRBV10-3 to TRBJ1-5, with a tentative D call TRBD1 (5 bases). The CDR3 covers 15 residues. V dropped 0 bases and J dropped 4 bases, with 10 bases sitting between them. Per germline, CDR1 ENHRY and CDR2 SYGVKD. The CDR3 nucleotides read TGTGCCATCAGTGAGTCGAAGGGGTTTAATCAGCCCCAGCATTTT. Protein sequence: CAISESKGFNQPQHF.